This T cell receptor (beta chain) was obtained from a study of PD-1 blockade in classical Hodgkin lymphoma. Relapses following autologous stem cell transplantation were seen in all patients, with brentuximab vedotin exposure varying. The data were produced by immunoSEQ multiplex PCR, yet TCRdb's version contains in-frame clones alone and is incomplete. The sample yields approximately 100,000 clones, roughly 92% seen once. V was shortened by 7 bases and J by 5 bases, with 21 bases between the two germline ends. Germline V gives CDR1 LNHDA, CDR2 SQIVND (reference sequence). The CDR3 extends over 15 amino acids.

The TCR sequence derives from a human donor with classical Hodgkin lymphoma. The sequencing used peripheral blood mononuclear cells (PBMCs), collected at baseline. The chain employs TRBV19 and TRBJ2-7, with D maybe TRBD1 (6 bases). The CDR3 spells CASKPSSAGAHEQYF. The CDR3, as DNA: TGTGCCAGTAAACCCTCCTCGGCAGGGGCCCACGAGCAGTACTTC.